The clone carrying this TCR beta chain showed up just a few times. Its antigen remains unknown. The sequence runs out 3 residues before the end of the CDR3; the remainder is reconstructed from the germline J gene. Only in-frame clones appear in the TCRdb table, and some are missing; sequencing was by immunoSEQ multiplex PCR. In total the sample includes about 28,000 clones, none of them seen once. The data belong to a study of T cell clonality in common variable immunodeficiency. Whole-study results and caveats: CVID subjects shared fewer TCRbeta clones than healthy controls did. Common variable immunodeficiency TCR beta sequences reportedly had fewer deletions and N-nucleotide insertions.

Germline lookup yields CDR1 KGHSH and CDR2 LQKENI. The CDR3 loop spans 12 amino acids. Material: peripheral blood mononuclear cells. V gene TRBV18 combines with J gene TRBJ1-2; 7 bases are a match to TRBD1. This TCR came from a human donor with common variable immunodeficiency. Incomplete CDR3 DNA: TGTGCCAGCTCGCAGGGACAGCTGGGC. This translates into CASSQGQLG. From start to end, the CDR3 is CASSQGQLGYTF.